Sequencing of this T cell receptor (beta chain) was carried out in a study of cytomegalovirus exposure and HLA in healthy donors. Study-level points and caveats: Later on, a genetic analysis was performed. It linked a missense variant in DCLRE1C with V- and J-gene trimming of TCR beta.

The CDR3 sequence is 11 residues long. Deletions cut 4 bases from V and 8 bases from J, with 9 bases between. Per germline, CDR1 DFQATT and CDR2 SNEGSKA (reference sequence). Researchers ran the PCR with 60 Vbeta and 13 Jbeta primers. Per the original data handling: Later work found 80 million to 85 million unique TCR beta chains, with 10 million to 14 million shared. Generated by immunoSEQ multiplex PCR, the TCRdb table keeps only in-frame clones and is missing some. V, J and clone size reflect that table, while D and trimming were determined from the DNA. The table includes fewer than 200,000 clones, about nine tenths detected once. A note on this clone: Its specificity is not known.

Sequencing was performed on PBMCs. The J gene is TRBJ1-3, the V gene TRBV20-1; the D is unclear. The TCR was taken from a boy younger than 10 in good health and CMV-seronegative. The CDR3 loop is CSANSVDTIYF. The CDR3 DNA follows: TGCAGTGCTAACTCGGTAGACACCATATATTTT.